The present TCR beta chain was sequenced within a study of blood T cells in healthy people across ages. The CDR3 is 16 amino acids. V lost 1 base, J lost 4 bases, and 3 bases stayed unmatched. Germline CDR1 SEHNR, CDR2 FQNEAQ (reference sequence). General observations from the study: Any conclusive comparison of naive versus antigen-experienced cells was prevented by using unsorted PBMCs.

Alongside a J-beta primer mix, a sample-barcoded 5' primer served in a second PCR lasting roughly 7 to 11 cycles. TCRdb independently ran MiXCR on the 5' RACE reads; one entry per CDR3 protein. The sample yields about 930,000 distinct CDR3 sequences, approximately 32% seen once. Those donating, healthy Caucasian individuals from Russia, were aged roughly 6 to 100. As for this clonotype: Its antigen is not known.

These data were likewise used in another study, on T cells of mothers and their children.

This clonotype was obtained from a woman between 40 and 50 years old in good health. The chain joins TRBV7-9 to TRBJ2-3, with 12 bases aligning to TRBD2. Sequenced material: blood. The CDR3 nucleotides are TGTGCCAGCAGCTTAGGACTAGCGGGGGCGGCAGATACGCAGTATTTT. It specifies CASSLGLAGAADTQYF.